The next 5 T cell receptor beta chains were all read from a single sample in a study of shared clonotypes between healthy human individuals. Generated by immunoSEQ multiplex PCR, the TCRdb table keeps only in-frame clones and is missing some. The table has 980,000 or so clones, around three quarters seen once. Sequencing input: memory CD4+ T cells sorted from blood. Specified subset: CD45RA-negative fraction. These receptors came from a man aged 18 to 29 in good health.

The chain combines TRBV7-2 with TRBJ2-3; D possibly corresponds to TRBD2 (6 bases). V lost 5 bases and J lost 2, with 11 bases in between. This CDR3 has 14 amino acids. Germline lookup yields CDR1 SGHTA and CDR2 FQGNSA. The CDR3 sequence: CASSMRDFTDTQYF. The DNA of the CDR3 is TGTGCCAGCAGCATGAGGGACTTCACAGATACGCAGTATTTT.

V is TRBV28 and J is TRBJ1-6; TRBD1 agrees at 7 bases. There are 15 residues in the CDR3. The V and J ends lost 4 bases and 6 bases, in that order; junction bases with no gene match: 6. Germline CDR1 MDHEN, CDR2 SYDVKM. CDR3 in DNA: TGTGCCAGCAGTTCGACAGGGAGGGGTAATTCACCCCTCCACTTT. Its protein is CASSSTGRGNSPLHF.

The rearrangement joins TRBV7-2 to TRBJ2-1; 7 positions match TRBD1. V shed 5 bases and J 3 bases; nucleotides not matched to a gene: 7. The CDR3 is 15 residues long. The germline V gene encodes CDR1 SGHTA and CDR2 FQGNSA. CDR3 sequence (DNA): TGTGCCAGCAGCAGACAGGGCGGAGTCTACAATGAGCAGTTCTTC. It is translated as CASSRQGGVYNEQFF.

Only one count was recorded for this clone. CDR3 DNA: TGTGCCAGCAGCGTAGGTCTACTAGCGGGAGTTGAGCAGTTCTTC. The encoded protein is CASSVGLLAGVEQFF. The rearrangement uses TRBV9 and TRBJ2-1, with 11 positions matching TRBD2. The CDR3 runs to 15 residues. The germline V gene encodes CDR1 SGDLS and CDR2 YYNGEE. V trimming: 0 bases; J trimming: 9 bases; junction bases outside the gene matches: 5.

The chain uses TRBV10-3 and TRBJ1-4; 8 bases are a match to TRBD1. The V gene's germline CDR1 is ENHRY and CDR2 SYGVKD. CDR3 length equals 13 residues. CDR3 DNA sequence: TGTGCTTGCACAGGGGGGTCGGGTGAAAAACTGTTTTTT. This codes for CACTGGSGEKLFF.